This entry features one T cell receptor (beta chain) sequence. The antigen is undetermined. This sample was included in a study of T cell responses to AZD1222 COVID-19 vaccine. Study outcomes and limitations: Mapped onto spike, vaccine-associated CD4 TCRs spanned it and were dominant at 160-218 and 743-854.

The CDR3 extends over 16 amino acids. Deletions cut 4 bases from V and 0 bases from J, with 13 bases between. Germline-derived CDR1 and CDR2 are ENHRY and SYGVKD. TCRdb keeps only in-frame clones here, not all; method: immunoSEQ multiplex PCR. This table holds fewer than 150,000 clones, about 88% found once. The chain carries TRBV10-3 and TRBJ2-1; D not resolved. The sequenced sample was peripheral blood, obtained 28 days after the second AZD1222 dose. This TCR was sampled from an adult who received the AZD1222 COVID-19 vaccine. The CDR3 sequence is CAISGQRPVSYNEQFF. The DNA for the CDR3 is TGTGCCATCAGTGGGCAGCGCCCAGTCTCCTACAATGAGCAGTTCTTC.